This T cell receptor beta chain stems from a study of cytomegalovirus exposure and HLA in healthy donors. This clone came up a few times. As yet, its antigen is unknown. Broader study findings: For most subjects, TCR beta sequences were reported to predict HLA-A and HLA-B alleles with accuracy.

With 60 Vbeta and 13 Jbeta primers, the PCR was carried out. Some clones are missing from TCRdb's copy, which holds only in-frame ones; the method was immunoSEQ multiplex PCR. The repertoire has fewer than 150,000 clones, around 77% of them found once; the top ten carry 2% to 2.5%. The CDR3 consists of 12 residues. Per germline, CDR1 MGHDK and CDR2 SYGVNS. Trimming stripped 3 bases from V and 3 bases from J, with 4 bases between. This TCR came from a man aged 25-45 years in good health and CMV-seronegative. This chain links TRBV25-1 with TRBJ2-3; D unclear. The sample comprised PBMCs. The CDR3 DNA reads TGTGCCAGCAGTGACAGGACAGATACGCAGTATTTT. Its protein product is CASSDRTDTQYF.